This T cell receptor beta chain originates from a study of blood T cell repertoires in COVID-19. Study at large: Sites across the United States, Italy and Spain contributed samples from acute and convalescent COVID-19.

Here immunoSEQ multiplex PCR was the method, and the copy in TCRdb shows in-frame clones only, minus some. Here the sample spans about 220,000 clones, 80% being singletons. CDR1 and CDR2 (germline): SGDLS, YYNGEE. The CDR3 extends over 15 amino acids. Trimming removed 4 bases from V and 7 bases from J; junction bases left unmatched: 11. This clonotype originated in a human donor in a cohort sampled during active COVID-19. The chain combines TRBV9 with TRBJ1-2; 9 bases match TRBD1. The sample taken for sequencing was peripheral blood. The CDR3 region is CASSPETGGYSGYTF. Written as DNA, the CDR3 is TGTGCCAGCAGCCCTGAGACAGGGGGGTACAGTGGCTACACCTTC.